What follows are 6 T cell receptor beta chains derived from one specimen sequenced in a study of blood T cell repertoires in COVID-19. TCRdb's table, derived via immunoSEQ multiplex PCR, lists solely in-frame clones and lacks some. The sample has some 700,000 clones; around 90% are singletons. The sequencing input was peripheral blood. Receptors originate from a woman aged 18-35 years with acute or convalescent COVID-19.

V and J are TRBV12-3 or TRBV12-4 and TRBJ2-3; no reliable D call. Trimming shortened V by 2 bases and J by 5 bases, and 8 bases separated the two germline ends. This CDR3 has 13 residues. CDR3 sequence: CASSLYSGDTQYF. The CDR3 DNA reads TGTGCCAGCAGTTTATATTCGGGAGATACGCAGTATTTT.

The chain is built from TRBV12-3 or TRBV12-4 and TRBJ2-7; 7 positions agree with TRBD2. This CDR3 has 11 residues. V gave up 5 bases and J gave up 6 bases; unmatched junction bases: 1. The CDR3 DNA reads as TGTGCCAGCAGTGGGGGGGTCGAGCAGTACTTC. This gives the protein CASSGGVEQYF.

The rearrangement joins TRBV25-1 to TRBJ1-2; tentatively, D is TRBD1 (5 bases). This CDR3 has 14 amino acids. Germline lookup yields CDR1 MGHDK and CDR2 SYGVNS. Trimming removed 2 bases from V and 8 bases from J, with 15 bases in between. The DNA for the CDR3 is TGTGCCAGCAGTGAAATCGGGGGACGGGTAGGCTACACCTTC. Translating gives CASSEIGGRVGYTF.

The chain has TRBV11-1 and TRBJ2-7, with 8 bases fitting TRBD2. Trimming cost V 3 bases and J 2 bases; bases outside gene matches: 3. The V gene's germline CDR1 is SGHAT and CDR2 FQDESV (reference sequence). CDR3 size: 14 residues. This chain's CDR3 is CASSFSGDPYEQYF. CDR3 in DNA: TGTGCCAGCAGCTTTAGCGGGGACCCCTACGAGCAGTACTTC.

This clone was seen only a few times. The chain is built from TRBV2 and TRBJ1-2, with a weak D call TRBD1 (5 bases). CDR1 SNHLY and CDR2 FYNNEI come from the germline V gene. The CDR3 has 13 amino acids. The V gene lost 4 bases and the J gene lost 6 bases, with 12 bases spanning the gap. The CDR3 is CASSASGRNGYTF. The CDR3 DNA is TGTGCCAGCAGTGCATCAGGGAGGAATGGCTACACCTTC.

V gene TRBV30 combines with J gene TRBJ1-4; no firm D call. Germline CDR1 reads GTSNPN; CDR2 reads SVGIG (reference sequence). The CDR3 extends over 14 amino acids. Between the trimmed V and J ends, which lost 4 bases and 5 bases, there was a span of 14 bases. The CDR3 here is CAWNSRAENEKLFF. CDR3 in DNA: TGTGCCTGGAATTCGCGGGCGGAGAATGAAAAACTGTTTTTT.